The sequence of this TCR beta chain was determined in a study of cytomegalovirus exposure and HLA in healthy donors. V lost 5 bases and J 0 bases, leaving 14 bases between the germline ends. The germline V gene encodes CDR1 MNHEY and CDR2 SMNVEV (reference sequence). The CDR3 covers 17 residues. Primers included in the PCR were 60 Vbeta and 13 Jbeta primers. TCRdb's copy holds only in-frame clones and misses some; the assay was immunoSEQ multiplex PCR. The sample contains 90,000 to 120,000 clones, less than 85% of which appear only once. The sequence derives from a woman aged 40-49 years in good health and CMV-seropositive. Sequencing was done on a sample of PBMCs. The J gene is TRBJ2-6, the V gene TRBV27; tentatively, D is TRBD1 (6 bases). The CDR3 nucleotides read TGTGCCAGCAGTCCCCGGGACACATACTCTGGGGCCAACGTCCTGACTTTC. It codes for CASSPRDTYSGANVLTF.